This TCR beta chain is drawn from a study of shared clonotypes between healthy human individuals. Together with CD45RO+ cells, CCR7-negative CD45RA+ TemRA cells were included in CD8 memory. The assay was immunoSEQ multiplex PCR, and TCRdb's table has in-frame clones only and misses some. The table includes fewer than 850,000 clones, roughly 87% detected once. Germline CDR1 reads SEHNR; CDR2 reads FQNEAQ (reference sequence). V was pared by 2 bases and J by 4 bases, with 9 bases between. The CDR3 runs to 14 residues. Specimen: memory CD8+ T cells from PBMCs. Subset denoted: CD45RO+ cells pooled with CCR7-negative TemRA cells. The sequence was obtained from a man between 18 and 29 years old in good health. Some clones in this sample may be carry-over from other donors' samples. The J gene is TRBJ2-1, the V gene TRBV7-9, with D unclear. CDR3 DNA: TGTGCCAGCAGCTTAAGGTCCAGGTACAATGAGCAGTTCTTC. It codes for CASSLRSRYNEQFF.